The entry below gives a single T cell receptor beta chain sequence along with its context. Its target is not known. The sample belongs to a study of T cell responses to AZD1222 COVID-19 vaccine. Study outcomes and limitations: Targeting of unmutated variant regions was reportedly seen in nearly half of spike-specific TCRs. The donor group comprised mostly white British people and more females; the analysis possibly underestimated clonal diversity.

This CDR3 contains 13 residues. The V and J ends lost 0 bases and 0 bases respectively, with 0 bases between them. CDR1 and CDR2 from the germline V gene are MNHEY and SMNVEV (reference sequence). The data were produced by immunoSEQ multiplex PCR, yet TCRdb's version contains in-frame clones alone and is incomplete. The data show around 180,000 clones, 92% seen once. Source: peripheral blood, taken on day 0 of AZD1222 vaccination. J is TRBJ1-5 and V is TRBV27, with no clear D. The origin of this receptor is an adult in good health. CDR3 nucleotides: TGTGCCAGCAGTTTATCTAGCAATCAGCCCCAGCATTTT. Encoded protein: CASSLSSNQPQHF.